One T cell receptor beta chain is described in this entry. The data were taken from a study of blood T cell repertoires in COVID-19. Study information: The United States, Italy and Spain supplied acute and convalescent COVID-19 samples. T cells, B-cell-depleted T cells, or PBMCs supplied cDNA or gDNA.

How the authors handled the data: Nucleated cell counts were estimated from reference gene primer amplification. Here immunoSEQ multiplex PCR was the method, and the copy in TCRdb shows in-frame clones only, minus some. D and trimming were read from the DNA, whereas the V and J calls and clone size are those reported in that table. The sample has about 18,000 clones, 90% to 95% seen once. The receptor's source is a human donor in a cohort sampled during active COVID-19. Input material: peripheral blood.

CDR3 region: CASSNYSNQPQHF. CDR3 nucleotides: TGTGCCAGCAGCAACTATAGCAATCAGCCCCAGCATTTT. The V call is TRBV7-8, the J call TRBJ1-5, with D unresolved. Germline lookup yields CDR1 SGHVS and CDR2 FQNEAQ. This CDR3 spans 13 amino acids. V gave up 5 bases and J gave up 0 bases, with 5 bases separating them.